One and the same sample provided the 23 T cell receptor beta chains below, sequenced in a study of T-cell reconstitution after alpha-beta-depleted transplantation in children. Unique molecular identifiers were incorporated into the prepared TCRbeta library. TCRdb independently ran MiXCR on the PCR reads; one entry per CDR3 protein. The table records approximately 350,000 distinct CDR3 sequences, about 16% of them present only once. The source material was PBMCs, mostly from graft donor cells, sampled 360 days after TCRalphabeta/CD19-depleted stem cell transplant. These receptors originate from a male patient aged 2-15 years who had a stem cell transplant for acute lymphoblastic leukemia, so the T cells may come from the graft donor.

CDR3 protein: CASSVGDRGYQETQYF. In nucleotides, the CDR3 is TGTGCCAGCAGCGTAGGGGACAGGGGGTACCAAGAGACCCAGTACTTC. The rearrangement uses TRBV9 and TRBJ2-5; 11 bases map to TRBD1. The germline gives CDR1 SGDLS, CDR2 YYNGEE. V lost 0 bases and J lost 0; bases outside the gene matches: 1. This CDR3 spans 16 amino acids.

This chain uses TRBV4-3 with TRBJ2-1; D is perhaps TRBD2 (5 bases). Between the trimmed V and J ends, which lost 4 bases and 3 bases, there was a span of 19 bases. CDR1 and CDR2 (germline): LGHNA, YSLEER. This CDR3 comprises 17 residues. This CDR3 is CASSRSLGTGSYNEQFF. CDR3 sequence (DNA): TGCGCCAGCAGCCGATCACTAGGTACGGGGAGCTACAATGAGCAGTTCTTC.

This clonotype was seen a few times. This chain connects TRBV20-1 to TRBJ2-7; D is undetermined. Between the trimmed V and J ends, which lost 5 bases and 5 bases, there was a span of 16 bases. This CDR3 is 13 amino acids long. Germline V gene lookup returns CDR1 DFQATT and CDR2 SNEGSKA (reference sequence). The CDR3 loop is CSARRVAENEQYF. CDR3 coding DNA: TGCAGTGCTCGCCGGGTGGCTGAGAACGAGCAGTACTTC.

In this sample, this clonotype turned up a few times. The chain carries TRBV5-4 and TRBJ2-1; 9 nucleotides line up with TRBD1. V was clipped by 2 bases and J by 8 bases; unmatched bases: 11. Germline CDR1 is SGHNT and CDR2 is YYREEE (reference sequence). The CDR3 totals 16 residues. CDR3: CASSLGPGQGRDEQFF. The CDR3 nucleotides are TGTGCCAGCAGCTTAGGTCCGGGACAGGGTCGCGATGAGCAGTTCTTC.

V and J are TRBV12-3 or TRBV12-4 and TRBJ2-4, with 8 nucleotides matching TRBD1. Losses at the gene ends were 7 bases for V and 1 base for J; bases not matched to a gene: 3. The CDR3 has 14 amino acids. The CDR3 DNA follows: TGTGCCAGCATGACAGGGGTGGCCAAAAACATTCAGTACTTC. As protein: CASMTGVAKNIQYF.

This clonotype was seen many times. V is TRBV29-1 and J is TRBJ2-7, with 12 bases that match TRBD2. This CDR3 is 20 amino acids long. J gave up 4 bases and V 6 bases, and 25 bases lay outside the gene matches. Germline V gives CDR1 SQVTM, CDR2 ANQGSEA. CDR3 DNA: TGCAGCGTCTTGGACCGGCAGACTAGCGGGAGTAGCCAACCTCTTTACGAGCAGTACTTC. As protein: CSVLDRQTSGSSQPLYEQYF.

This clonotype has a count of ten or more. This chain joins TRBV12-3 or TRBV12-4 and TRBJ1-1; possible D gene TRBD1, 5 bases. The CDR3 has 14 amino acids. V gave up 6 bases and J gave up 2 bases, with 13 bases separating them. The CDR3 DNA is TGTGCCAGCAGGTTGGGGCAGACAAACACTGAAGCTTTCTTT. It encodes CASRLGQTNTEAFF.

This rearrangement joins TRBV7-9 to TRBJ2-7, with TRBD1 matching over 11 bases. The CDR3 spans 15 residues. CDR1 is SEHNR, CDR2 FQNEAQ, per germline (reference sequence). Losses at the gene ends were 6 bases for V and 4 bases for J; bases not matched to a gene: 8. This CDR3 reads CASRPTGTGGYEQYF. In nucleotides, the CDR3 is TGTGCCAGCAGGCCCACCGGGACAGGGGGTTACGAGCAGTACTTC.

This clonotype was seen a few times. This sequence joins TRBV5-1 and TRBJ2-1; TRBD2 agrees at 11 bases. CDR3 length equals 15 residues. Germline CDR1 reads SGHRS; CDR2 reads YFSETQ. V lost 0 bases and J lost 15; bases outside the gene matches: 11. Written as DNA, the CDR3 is TGCGCCAGCAGCTTGGAGGGACTAGCGGCCCCTGCGGGGTTCTTC. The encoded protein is CASSLEGLAAPAGFF.

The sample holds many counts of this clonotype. The CDR3 bases are TGTGCCAGCAGTTGGGGATGGGCCCCGGGGACGGCCCAGTACTTC. It yields the protein CASSWGWAPGTAQYF. The V and J genes are TRBV28 and TRBJ2-5; D may match TRBD1 or TRBD2 (5 bases each). This CDR3 spans 15 amino acids. Trimming left V 4 bases short and J 9 bases short, with 21 bases between. From germline, CDR1 is MDHEN and CDR2 SYDVKM.

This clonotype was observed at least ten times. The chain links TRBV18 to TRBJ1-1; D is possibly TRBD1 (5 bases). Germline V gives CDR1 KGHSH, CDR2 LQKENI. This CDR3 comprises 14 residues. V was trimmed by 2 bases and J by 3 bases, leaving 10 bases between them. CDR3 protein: CASSPMGTDTEAFF. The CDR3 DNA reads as TGTGCCAGCTCACCAATGGGGACCGACACTGAAGCTTTCTTT.

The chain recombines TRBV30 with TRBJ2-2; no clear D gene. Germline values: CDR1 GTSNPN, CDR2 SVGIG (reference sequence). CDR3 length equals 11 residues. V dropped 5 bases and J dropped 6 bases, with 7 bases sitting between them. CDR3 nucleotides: TGTGCCTGGGGAGCCGCCGGGGAGCTGTTTTTT. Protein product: CAWGAAGELFF.

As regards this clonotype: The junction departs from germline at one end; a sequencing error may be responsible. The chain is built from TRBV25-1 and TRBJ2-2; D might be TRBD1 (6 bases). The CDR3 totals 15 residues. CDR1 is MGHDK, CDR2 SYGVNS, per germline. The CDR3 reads CASSTRDTNNGELFF. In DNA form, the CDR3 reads TGTGCCAGCAGTACCCGGGACACGAACAACGGGGAGCTGTTTTTT.

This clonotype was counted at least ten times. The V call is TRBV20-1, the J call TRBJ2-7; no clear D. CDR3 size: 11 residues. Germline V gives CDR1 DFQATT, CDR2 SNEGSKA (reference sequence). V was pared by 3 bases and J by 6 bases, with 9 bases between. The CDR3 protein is CSASSVGEQYF. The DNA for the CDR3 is TGCAGTGCTAGCTCGGTCGGCGAGCAGTACTTC.

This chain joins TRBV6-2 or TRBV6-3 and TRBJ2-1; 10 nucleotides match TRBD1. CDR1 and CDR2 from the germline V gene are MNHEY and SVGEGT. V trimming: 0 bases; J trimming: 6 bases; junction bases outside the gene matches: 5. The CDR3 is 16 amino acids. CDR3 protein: CASSYSVGQGLNEQFF. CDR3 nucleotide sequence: TGTGCCAGCAGTTACTCCGTGGGACAGGGGCTCAATGAGCAGTTCTTC.

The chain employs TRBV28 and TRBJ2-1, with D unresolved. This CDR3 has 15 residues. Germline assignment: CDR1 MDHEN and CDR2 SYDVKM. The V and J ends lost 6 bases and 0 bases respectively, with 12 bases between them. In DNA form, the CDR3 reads TGTGCCAGCAGCCCGGATCCACGCTCCTACAATGAGCAGTTCTTC. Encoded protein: CASSPDPRSYNEQFF.

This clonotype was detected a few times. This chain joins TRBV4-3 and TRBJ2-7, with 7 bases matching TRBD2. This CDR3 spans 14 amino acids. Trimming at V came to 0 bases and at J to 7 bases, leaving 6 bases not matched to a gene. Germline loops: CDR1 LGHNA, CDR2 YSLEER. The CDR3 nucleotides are TGCGCCAGCAGCCAAGATGGGGGGGGTTGGGAGCAGTACTTC. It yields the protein CASSQDGGGWEQYF.

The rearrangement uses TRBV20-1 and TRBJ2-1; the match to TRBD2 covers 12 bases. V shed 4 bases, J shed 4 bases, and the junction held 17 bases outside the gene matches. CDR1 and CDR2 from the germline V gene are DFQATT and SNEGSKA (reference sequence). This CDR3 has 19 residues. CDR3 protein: CSATATGLAGNFLYNEQFF. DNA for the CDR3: TGCAGTGCTACGGCGACAGGACTAGCGGGAAACTTCTTATACAATGAGCAGTTCTTC.

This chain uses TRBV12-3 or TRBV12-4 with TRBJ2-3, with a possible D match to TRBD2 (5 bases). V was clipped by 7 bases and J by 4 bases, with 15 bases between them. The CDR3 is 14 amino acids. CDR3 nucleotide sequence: TGTGCCAGCATCCCTGTACTAGGTGCAGATACGCAGTATTTT. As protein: CASIPVLGADTQYF.

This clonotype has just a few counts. The DNA for the CDR3 is TGTGCCAGCAGCTTAGCCTCAGTAGTGCCCTACGAGCAGTACTTC. The encoded protein is CASSLASVVPYEQYF. J is TRBJ2-7 and V is TRBV7-9, with D unresolved. V was shortened by 0 bases and J by 2 bases, with 11 bases between the two germline ends. Per germline, CDR1 SEHNR and CDR2 FQNEAQ (reference sequence). The CDR3 contains 15 residues.

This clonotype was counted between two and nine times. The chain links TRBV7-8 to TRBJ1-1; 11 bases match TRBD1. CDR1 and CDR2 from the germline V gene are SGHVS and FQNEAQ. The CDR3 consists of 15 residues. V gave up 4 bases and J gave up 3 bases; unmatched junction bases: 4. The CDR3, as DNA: TGTGCCAGCAGCTCCCCGGGACAGGGGGACACTGAAGCTTTCTTT. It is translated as CASSSPGQGDTEAFF.

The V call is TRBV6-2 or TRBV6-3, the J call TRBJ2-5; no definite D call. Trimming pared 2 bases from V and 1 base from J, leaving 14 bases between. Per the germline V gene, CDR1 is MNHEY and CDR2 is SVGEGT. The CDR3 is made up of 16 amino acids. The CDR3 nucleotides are TGTGCCAGCAGTTACCCGATAAGAAACACCCAAGAGACCCAGTACTTC. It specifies CASSYPIRNTQETQYF.

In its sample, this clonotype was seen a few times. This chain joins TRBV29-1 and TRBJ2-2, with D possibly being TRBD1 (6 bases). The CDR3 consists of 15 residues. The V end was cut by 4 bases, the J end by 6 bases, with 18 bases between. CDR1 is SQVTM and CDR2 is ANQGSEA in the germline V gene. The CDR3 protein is CSVGRQVGFPGELFF. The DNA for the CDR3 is TGCAGCGTTGGGAGACAGGTCGGGTTTCCCGGGGAGCTGTTTTTT.